Listed below are T cell receptor beta chains from one sample, sequenced in a study of T cell repertoires in cytomegalovirus infection. MiXCR was run by TCRdb on the reads, yielding one entry per CDR3 protein. The sample contains 550,000 to 850,000 distinct CDR3 sequences, around a third of which appear only once. Their cognate antigens are unknown. Here the sequenced sample was cultured PBMCs, taken from culture after CMV antigen stimulation. All receptors derive from a human donor in good health (CMV status not recorded). Some clones in this sample may be carry-over from other donors' samples. CDR3s include the opening cysteine and the closing phenylalanine or tryptophan. The order of the fields is D gene, J gene, clone size, V gene, CDR3 protein, CDR3 DNA. The D gene is left open where the match is weak. Not every row has a clone size; where given, it reads once, few, many or a size class.

TRBD1	TRBJ2-7	many	TRBV7-2	CASSLGPGQGNKQYF	TGTGCCAGCAGCTTAGGGCCGGGACAGGGGAATAAGCAGTACTTC
-	TRBJ2-4	few	TRBV7-8	CASSLAVGGGFRVKNIQYF	TGTGCCAGCAGCTTAGCGGTAGGGGGAGGATTTCGTGTCAAAAACATTCAGTACTTC
-	TRBJ1-4	-	TRBV19	CASREGGNEKLFF	TGTGCCAGTAGGGAAGGAGGTAATGAAAAACTGTTTTTT
TRBD2	TRBJ2-1	few	TRBV19	CASSASGGEYNEQFF	TGTGCCAGTAGTGCTAGCGGGGGGGAGTACAATGAGCAGTTCTTC
-	TRBJ1-2	many	TRBV7-8	CASSLDQPYYGYTF	TGTGCCAGCAGCTTGGATCAGCCATACTATGGCTACACCTTC
TRBD1	TRBJ2-7	-	TRBV12-3/TRBV12-4	CASSPGQATNEQYF	TGTGCCAGCAGCCCGGGACAGGCCACTAACGAGCAGTACTTC
TRBD1	TRBJ2-1	-	TRBV12-3/TRBV12-4	CASRGYRDRVNEQFF	TGTGCCAGCAGGGGGTACCGGGACAGGGTAAATGAGCAGTTCTTC
-	TRBJ2-3	-	TRBV10-2	CASRGGASDTQYF	TGCGCCAGCAGAGGGGGGGCCTCAGATACGCAGTATTTT
-	TRBJ1-3	-	TRBV4-1	CASSHGSSGNTIYF	TGCGCCAGCAGCCACGGGAGCTCTGGAAACACCATATATTTT
TRBD2	TRBJ2-7	-	TRBV5-1	CASSAVASGSYEQYF	TGCGCCAGCAGCGCGGTGGCTAGCGGGAGCTACGAGCAGTACTTC
TRBD2	TRBJ2-1	few	TRBV19	CASSQRLALTRGEQFF	TGTGCCAGTAGTCAAAGACTAGCCTTAACAAGGGGTGAGCAGTTCTTC
-	TRBJ1-4	few	TRBV7-2	CASSPLTTNEKLFF	TGTGCCAGCAGCCCATTAACAACTAATGAAAAACTGTTTTTT
TRBD1	TRBJ2-7	few	TRBV12-5	CASPHRGPPGYEQYF	TGTGCTAGCCCCCACAGGGGCCCCCCCGGCTACGAGCAGTACTTC
TRBD2	TRBJ2-1	-	TRBV6-5	CASRREGWDGEQFF	TGTGCCAGCCGGCGGGAGGGTTGGGATGGTGAGCAGTTCTTC
TRBD2	TRBJ2-1	-	TRBV9	CASSNRDYDEQFF	TGTGCCAGCAGCAACCGGGACTATGATGAGCAGTTCTTC
-	TRBJ2-2	-	TRBV4-1	CASSQWGITGELFF	TGCGCCAGCAGCCAATGGGGGATCACCGGGGAGCTGTTTTTT
TRBD2	TRBJ2-7	-	TRBV20-1	CSASGLATLEEQYF	TGCAGTGCTAGCGGACTAGCGACACTAGAGGAGCAGTACTTC
-	TRBJ2-5	-	TRBV2	CASNSGRETQYF	TGTGCCAGCAACAGCGGACGAGAGACCCAGTACTTC
-	TRBJ2-7	-	TRBV20-1	CSAREADYEQYF	TGCAGTGCTAGAGAGGCAGACTACGAGCAGTACTTC
TRBD1	TRBJ2-2	-	TRBV25-1	CASRAGGRELFF	TGTGCCAGCAGAGCAGGGGGCAGGGAGCTGTTTTTT
-	TRBJ2-2	-	TRBV7-9	CAGSGWTNTGELFF	TGTGCCGGATCAGGGTGGACGAACACCGGGGAGCTGTTTTTT
TRBD2	TRBJ2-7	few	TRBV7-2	CASDSGGGGYEQYF	TGTGCCAGCGATAGCGGGGGGGGGGGCTACGAGCAGTACTTC
TRBD1	TRBJ1-6	many	TRBV7-2	CASSQTRQGISPLHF	TGTGCCAGCAGCCAAACCAGACAGGGGATTTCACCCCTCCACTTT
-	TRBJ1-5	-	TRBV28	CASSTLGERQPQHF	TGTGCCAGCAGCACCCTGGGGGAGCGACAGCCCCAGCATTTT
TRBD1	TRBJ2-6	few	TRBV6-2/TRBV6-3	CASTAGDRGSGANVLTF	TGTGCCAGCACAGCCGGGGACAGGGGCTCTGGGGCCAACGTCCTGACTTTC
-	TRBJ2-1	-	TRBV18	CASSPPGVREQFF	TGTGCCAGCTCACCACCGGGGGTTCGTGAGCAGTTCTTC
-	TRBJ2-7	few	TRBV6-1	CASKYRTGSGYEQYF	TGTGCCAGTAAATACCGGACAGGTAGCGGCTACGAGCAGTACTTC
-	TRBJ1-2	-	TRBV30	CAWSGGNYGYTF	TGTGCCTGGAGTGGGGGTAACTATGGCTACACCTTC
-	TRBJ1-3	-	TRBV7-2	CASSPLAESGNTIYF	TGTGCCAGCAGCCCCCTGGCAGAATCTGGAAACACCATATATTTT
-	TRBJ1-4	few	TRBV12-3/TRBV12-4	CASTNRGPGGGKLFF	TGTGCCAGCACCAACCGGGGTCCGGGAGGTGGAAAACTGTTTTTT
TRBD1	TRBJ2-5	many	TRBV12-3/TRBV12-4	CASSSGTGVETQYF	TGTGCCAGCAGCTCCGGGACAGGGGTCGAGACCCAGTACTTC
-	TRBJ2-2	-	TRBV7-6	CASSSQSSVPGELFF	TGTGCCAGCAGCTCACAATCCTCAGTTCCCGGGGAGCTGTTTTTT
TRBD1	TRBJ1-1	-	TRBV6-1	CASSQNRGGGTEAFF	TGTGCCAGCAGTCAGAACAGGGGCGGGGGCACTGAAGCTTTCTTT
-	TRBJ2-7	-	TRBV28	CASISSGTYEQYF	TGTGCCAGCATTTCGTCAGGCACCTACGAGCAGTACTTC